A selection of T cell receptor beta chains follows, all from one sample in a study of T cells in tumors after PD-1 blockade. Clones were sequenced by immunoSEQ multiplex PCR, and TCRdb holds only the in-frame ones, with some missing. Here the sample spans 10,000 to 15,000 clones, around 57% being singletons. Sequenced material: tumor tissue, taken before anti-PD-1 treatment. These receptors were collected from a human donor with cutaneous squamous cell carcinoma. Both conserved end residues are part of each CDR3. A D gene is named only where the DNA matches it firmly. Size tells how often a clone was seen (once, few, many) or the class of an expanded clone, and some rows leave it out.

abundance: NA
d_gene: TRBD2
j_gene: TRBJ2-7
v_gene: TRBV28
CDR3aa: CASRIAGETYEQYF
CDR3nt: TGTGCCAGCAGAATAGCGGGAGAGACCTACGAGCAGTACTTC

abundance: few
d_gene: NA
j_gene: TRBJ2-7
v_gene: TRBV7-9
CDR3aa: CASSPGRTYEQYF
CDR3nt: TGTGCCAGCAGCCCAGGGCGAACCTACGAGCAGTACTTC

abundance: NA
d_gene: NA
j_gene: TRBJ1-1
v_gene: TRBV27
CDR3aa: CASYQSATEAFF
CDR3nt: TGTGCCAGCTATCAGTCGGCCACTGAAGCTTTCTTT

abundance: NA
d_gene: TRBD2
j_gene: TRBJ2-3
v_gene: TRBV7-3
CDR3aa: CASSLAGGLDTQYF
CDR3nt: TGTGCCAGCAGCTTAGCGGGAGGCCTAGATACGCAGTATTTT

abundance: few
d_gene: NA
j_gene: TRBJ1-2
v_gene: TRBV30
CDR3aa: CAWSAEGGGYTF
CDR3nt: TGTGCCTGGAGTGCGGAGGGAGGCGGCTACACCTTC

abundance: medium-sized
d_gene: TRBD1
j_gene: TRBJ1-1
v_gene: TRBV19
CDR3aa: CASRGQGVLNTEAFF
CDR3nt: TGTGCCAGTAGAGGACAGGGAGTGTTGAACACTGAAGCTTTCTTT

abundance: NA
d_gene: TRBD2
j_gene: TRBJ2-1
v_gene: TRBV5-6
CDR3aa: CASSLGTSGGAEQFF
CDR3nt: TGTGCCAGCAGCCTAGGGACTAGCGGGGGGGCCGAGCAGTTCTTC

abundance: NA
d_gene: NA
j_gene: TRBJ1-1
v_gene: TRBV29-1
CDR3aa: CSVEKAFF
CDR3nt: TGCAGCGTTGAGAAAGCTTTCTTT

abundance: NA
d_gene: NA
j_gene: TRBJ1-3
v_gene: TRBV30
CDR3aa: CAWSHRRNTIYF
CDR3nt: TGTGCCTGGAGTCACAGGAGAAACACCATATATTTT

abundance: few
d_gene: NA
j_gene: TRBJ1-3
v_gene: TRBV2
CDR3aa: CASGLSSGNTIYF
CDR3nt: TGTGCCAGCGGCCTCAGCTCTGGAAACACCATATATTTT

abundance: NA
d_gene: NA
j_gene: TRBJ2-5
v_gene: TRBV3-1/TRBV3-2
CDR3aa: CASSQDLTGNQETQYF
CDR3nt: TGTGCCAGCAGCCAAGATTTGACAGGCAACCAAGAGACCCAGTACTTC

abundance: few
d_gene: NA
j_gene: TRBJ2-5
v_gene: TRBV7-9
CDR3aa: CASSFMETQYF
CDR3nt: TGTGCCAGCAGCTTTATGGAGACCCAGTACTTC

abundance: NA
d_gene: NA
j_gene: TRBJ1-4
v_gene: TRBV2
CDR3aa: CASKSRTTNEKLFF
CDR3nt: TGTGCCAGCAAATCGAGGACGACCAATGAAAAACTGTTTTTT

abundance: medium-sized
d_gene: NA
j_gene: TRBJ1-5
v_gene: TRBV7-2
CDR3aa: CASSLRTDQPQHF
CDR3nt: TGTGCCAGCAGCTTACGGACAGATCAGCCCCAGCATTTT

abundance: NA
d_gene: NA
j_gene: TRBJ2-2
v_gene: TRBV6-5
CDR3aa: CASRRSSDTGELFF
CDR3nt: TGTGCCAGCCGCAGATCATCGGACACCGGGGAGCTGTTTTTT

abundance: NA
d_gene: TRBD1
j_gene: TRBJ1-2
v_gene: TRBV19
CDR3aa: CASSISGQGRGYTF
CDR3nt: TGTGCCAGTAGTATATCAGGACAGGGGCGGGGCTACACCTTC

abundance: NA
d_gene: TRBD1
j_gene: TRBJ2-5
v_gene: TRBV30
CDR3aa: CAWRAWTGRETQYF
CDR3nt: TGTGCCTGGAGAGCCTGGACAGGGAGGGAGACCCAGTACTTC

abundance: NA
d_gene: NA
j_gene: TRBJ1-1
v_gene: TRBV5-1
CDR3aa: CASRQATGNTEAFF
CDR3nt: TGCGCCAGCAGACAAGCGACAGGGAACACTGAAGCTTTCTTT

abundance: NA
d_gene: NA
j_gene: TRBJ1-1
v_gene: TRBV2
CDR3aa: CASRREGQSTEAFF
CDR3nt: TGTGCCAGCCGACGAGAGGGTCAGAGCACTGAAGCTTTCTTT

abundance: NA
d_gene: NA
j_gene: TRBJ2-7
v_gene: TRBV7-8
CDR3aa: CASSSTRQGTYEQYF
CDR3nt: TGTGCCAGCAGCTCAACAAGGCAGGGGACCTACGAGCAGTACTTC

abundance: NA
d_gene: TRBD2
j_gene: TRBJ2-7
v_gene: TRBV5-5
CDR3aa: CASSLRSSGGLPYEQYF
CDR3nt: TGTGCCAGCAGCCTCCGATCTAGCGGGGGGCTCCCCTACGAGCAGTACTTC

abundance: few
d_gene: TRBD2
j_gene: TRBJ2-5
v_gene: TRBV5-1
CDR3aa: CASTGTSGTQETQYF
CDR3nt: TGCGCCAGCACCGGGACTAGCGGGACCCAAGAGACCCAGTACTTC

abundance: few
d_gene: TRBD2
j_gene: TRBJ2-7
v_gene: TRBV13
CDR3aa: CASSRTLTSGAQKQYF
CDR3nt: TGTGCCAGCAGCCGGACACTGACTAGCGGGGCGCAGAAGCAGTACTTC

abundance: NA
d_gene: NA
j_gene: TRBJ1-6
v_gene: TRBV5-4
CDR3aa: CATSLGPYSPLHF
CDR3nt: TGTGCCACTTCTCTCGGACCCTACTCACCCCTCCACTTT

abundance: NA
d_gene: NA
j_gene: TRBJ1-6
v_gene: TRBV19
CDR3aa: CASRPPSHGNSPLHF
CDR3nt: TGTGCCAGTAGGCCACCCTCCCACGGGAATTCACCCCTCCACTTT

abundance: few
d_gene: NA
j_gene: TRBJ1-1
v_gene: TRBV7-6
CDR3aa: CASRIAPNTEAFF
CDR3nt: TGTGCCAGCCGGATAGCCCCGAACACTGAAGCTTTCTTT

abundance: once
d_gene: NA
j_gene: TRBJ2-7
v_gene: TRBV13
CDR3aa: CASSRTLSSYEQYF
CDR3nt: TGTGCCAGCAGCCGTACACTAAGCTCCTACGAGCAGTACTTC

abundance: NA
d_gene: NA
j_gene: TRBJ1-4
v_gene: TRBV6-1
CDR3aa: CASSEAGGKLFF
CDR3nt: TGTGCCAGCAGTGAAGCGGGAGGAAAACTGTTTTTT

abundance: NA
d_gene: NA
j_gene: TRBJ2-1
v_gene: TRBV5-4
CDR3aa: CASSLGSGNNEQFF
CDR3nt: TGTGCCAGCAGCTTAGGTAGCGGTAACAATGAGCAGTTCTTC

abundance: medium-sized
d_gene: NA
j_gene: TRBJ1-6
v_gene: TRBV7-2
CDR3aa: CASSFEGTNSPLHF
CDR3nt: TGTGCCAGCAGCTTTGAAGGGACCAATTCACCCCTCCACTTT

abundance: NA
d_gene: NA
j_gene: TRBJ2-3
v_gene: TRBV4-2
CDR3aa: CASSQEESEDTQYF
CDR3nt: TGTGCCAGCAGCCAGGAAGAGAGTGAGGATACGCAGTATTTT

abundance: NA
d_gene: NA
j_gene: TRBJ1-6
v_gene: TRBV10-2
CDR3aa: CASSEATGYPYNSPLHF
CDR3nt: TGCGCCAGCAGTGAGGCAACAGGGTATCCCTATAATTCACCCCTCCACTTT

abundance: NA
d_gene: NA
j_gene: TRBJ1-1
v_gene: TRBV4-1
CDR3aa: CASSQDSGWGTEAFF
CDR3nt: TGCGCCAGCAGCCAAGATTCAGGGTGGGGCACTGAAGCTTTCTTT

abundance: few
d_gene: TRBD1
j_gene: TRBJ2-7
v_gene: TRBV28
CDR3aa: CASRGQGPIHYEQYF
CDR3nt: TGTGCCAGCAGGGGACAGGGACCTATTCACTACGAGCAGTACTTC

abundance: few
d_gene: NA
j_gene: TRBJ1-5
v_gene: TRBV21-1
CDR3aa: CASELPGSNLNQPQHF
CDR3nt: TGTGCCAGTGAACTACCGGGATCCAATTTAAATCAGCCCCAGCATTTT

abundance: few
d_gene: NA
j_gene: TRBJ1-2
v_gene: TRBV9
CDR3aa: CASSPQLGIRYGYTF
CDR3nt: TGTGCCAGCAGCCCCCAGCTAGGGATCCGTTATGGCTACACCTTC

abundance: NA
d_gene: NA
j_gene: TRBJ2-3
v_gene: TRBV6-4
CDR3aa: CASSEGLSGTQYF
CDR3nt: TGTGCCAGCAGTGAAGGCCTATCCGGTACGCAGTATTTT

abundance: few
d_gene: TRBD1
j_gene: TRBJ1-1
v_gene: TRBV19
CDR3aa: CASLDRGQYEAFF
CDR3nt: TGTGCCAGTCTAGACAGGGGTCAATATGAAGCTTTCTTT

abundance: NA
d_gene: NA
j_gene: TRBJ2-1
v_gene: TRBV5-1
CDR3aa: CASSETANNEQFF
CDR3nt: TGCGCCAGCAGCGAAACAGCCAACAATGAGCAGTTCTTC

abundance: NA
d_gene: NA
j_gene: TRBJ2-5
v_gene: TRBV7-2
CDR3aa: CASSGGWGGAGETQYF
CDR3nt: TGTGCCAGCAGCGGGGGGTGGGGGGGGGCAGGAGAGACCCAGTACTTC

abundance: NA
d_gene: NA
j_gene: TRBJ1-2
v_gene: TRBV18
CDR3aa: CASSYDTNPYGYTF
CDR3nt: TGTGCCAGCTCATACGACACAAACCCCTATGGCTACACCTTC

abundance: NA
d_gene: NA
j_gene: TRBJ2-3
v_gene: TRBV7-7
CDR3aa: CASSLAGGATDTQYF
CDR3nt: TGTGCCAGCAGCTTAGCGGGCGGGGCCACAGATACGCAGTATTTT

abundance: NA
d_gene: TRBD2
j_gene: TRBJ2-2
v_gene: TRBV5-4
CDR3aa: CASSLSSGREGGELFF
CDR3nt: TGTGCCAGCAGCTTATCAAGCGGGAGGGAAGGCGGGGAGCTGTTTTTT

abundance: once
d_gene: NA
j_gene: TRBJ2-3
v_gene: TRBV2
CDR3aa: CASSDGWAPDTQYF
CDR3nt: TGTGCCAGCAGTGATGGGTGGGCCCCGGATACGCAGTATTTT

abundance: NA
d_gene: NA
j_gene: TRBJ2-2
v_gene: TRBV15
CDR3aa: CATSSARIAGELFF
CDR3nt: TGTGCCACCAGCAGCGCCCGAATCGCCGGGGAGCTGTTTTTT

abundance: few
d_gene: NA
j_gene: TRBJ1-6
v_gene: TRBV6-5
CDR3aa: CASSYSTTGQSPLHF
CDR3nt: TGTGCCAGCAGTTACTCCACCACAGGGCAATCACCCCTCCACTTT

abundance: NA
d_gene: TRBD1
j_gene: TRBJ2-1
v_gene: TRBV28
CDR3aa: CASSLSSGGSYNEQFF
CDR3nt: TGTGCCAGCAGTTTATCATCAGGGGGCTCATACAATGAGCAGTTCTTC

abundance: NA
d_gene: NA
j_gene: TRBJ1-1
v_gene: TRBV4-3
CDR3aa: CASSQRKGASGTEAFF
CDR3nt: TGCGCCAGCAGCCAGAGAAAAGGCGCCTCAGGCACTGAAGCTTTCTTT

abundance: once
d_gene: TRBD1
j_gene: TRBJ1-6
v_gene: TRBV11-2
CDR3aa: CASSRPGTGSSYNSPLHF
CDR3nt: TGTGCCAGCAGCCGTCCCGGGACAGGGAGCTCCTATAATTCACCCCTCCACTTT